The 3 T cell receptor beta chains reported below all come from one sample, sequenced in a study of control samples from healthy donors and cancer patients. Generated by immunoSEQ multiplex PCR, the TCRdb table keeps only in-frame clones and is missing some. The sample carries about 120,000 clones, 89% recorded once. Specimen: blood. Receptor source: a man in his forties or fifties in good health.

The chain carries TRBV27 and TRBJ1-4, with 9 bases lining up with TRBD1. Germline values: CDR1 MNHEY, CDR2 SMNVEV (reference sequence). The CDR3 covers 18 residues. Trimming cost V 5 bases and J 7 bases; bases outside gene matches: 17. The chain's CDR3 is CASSARLFPGTGSEKLFF. The CDR3 coding sequence is TGTGCCAGCAGTGCTCGGCTATTTCCGGGGACAGGGAGTGAAAAACTGTTTTTT.

The chain combines TRBV9 with TRBJ2-6; no clear D. The CDR3 has 15 residues. V was cut by 0 bases and J by 0 bases, with 4 bases left in between. The germline gives CDR1 SGDLS, CDR2 YYNGEE. The CDR3: CASSVATSGANVLTF. CDR3 in DNA: TGTGCCAGCAGCGTAGCAACCTCTGGGGCCAACGTCCTGACTTTC.

The genes are TRBV5-6 and TRBJ2-7; D is perhaps TRBD1 or TRBD2 (5 bases each). Germline V lookup: CDR1 SGHDT, CDR2 YYEEEE. The CDR3 is 14 amino acids. With 3 bases removed from V and 3 bases from J, the gap between germline ends came to 13 bases. In DNA, the CDR3 is TGTGCCAGCAGCTCTCCGGGACGGGTCTACGAGCAGTACTTC. It yields the protein CASSSPGRVYEQYF.